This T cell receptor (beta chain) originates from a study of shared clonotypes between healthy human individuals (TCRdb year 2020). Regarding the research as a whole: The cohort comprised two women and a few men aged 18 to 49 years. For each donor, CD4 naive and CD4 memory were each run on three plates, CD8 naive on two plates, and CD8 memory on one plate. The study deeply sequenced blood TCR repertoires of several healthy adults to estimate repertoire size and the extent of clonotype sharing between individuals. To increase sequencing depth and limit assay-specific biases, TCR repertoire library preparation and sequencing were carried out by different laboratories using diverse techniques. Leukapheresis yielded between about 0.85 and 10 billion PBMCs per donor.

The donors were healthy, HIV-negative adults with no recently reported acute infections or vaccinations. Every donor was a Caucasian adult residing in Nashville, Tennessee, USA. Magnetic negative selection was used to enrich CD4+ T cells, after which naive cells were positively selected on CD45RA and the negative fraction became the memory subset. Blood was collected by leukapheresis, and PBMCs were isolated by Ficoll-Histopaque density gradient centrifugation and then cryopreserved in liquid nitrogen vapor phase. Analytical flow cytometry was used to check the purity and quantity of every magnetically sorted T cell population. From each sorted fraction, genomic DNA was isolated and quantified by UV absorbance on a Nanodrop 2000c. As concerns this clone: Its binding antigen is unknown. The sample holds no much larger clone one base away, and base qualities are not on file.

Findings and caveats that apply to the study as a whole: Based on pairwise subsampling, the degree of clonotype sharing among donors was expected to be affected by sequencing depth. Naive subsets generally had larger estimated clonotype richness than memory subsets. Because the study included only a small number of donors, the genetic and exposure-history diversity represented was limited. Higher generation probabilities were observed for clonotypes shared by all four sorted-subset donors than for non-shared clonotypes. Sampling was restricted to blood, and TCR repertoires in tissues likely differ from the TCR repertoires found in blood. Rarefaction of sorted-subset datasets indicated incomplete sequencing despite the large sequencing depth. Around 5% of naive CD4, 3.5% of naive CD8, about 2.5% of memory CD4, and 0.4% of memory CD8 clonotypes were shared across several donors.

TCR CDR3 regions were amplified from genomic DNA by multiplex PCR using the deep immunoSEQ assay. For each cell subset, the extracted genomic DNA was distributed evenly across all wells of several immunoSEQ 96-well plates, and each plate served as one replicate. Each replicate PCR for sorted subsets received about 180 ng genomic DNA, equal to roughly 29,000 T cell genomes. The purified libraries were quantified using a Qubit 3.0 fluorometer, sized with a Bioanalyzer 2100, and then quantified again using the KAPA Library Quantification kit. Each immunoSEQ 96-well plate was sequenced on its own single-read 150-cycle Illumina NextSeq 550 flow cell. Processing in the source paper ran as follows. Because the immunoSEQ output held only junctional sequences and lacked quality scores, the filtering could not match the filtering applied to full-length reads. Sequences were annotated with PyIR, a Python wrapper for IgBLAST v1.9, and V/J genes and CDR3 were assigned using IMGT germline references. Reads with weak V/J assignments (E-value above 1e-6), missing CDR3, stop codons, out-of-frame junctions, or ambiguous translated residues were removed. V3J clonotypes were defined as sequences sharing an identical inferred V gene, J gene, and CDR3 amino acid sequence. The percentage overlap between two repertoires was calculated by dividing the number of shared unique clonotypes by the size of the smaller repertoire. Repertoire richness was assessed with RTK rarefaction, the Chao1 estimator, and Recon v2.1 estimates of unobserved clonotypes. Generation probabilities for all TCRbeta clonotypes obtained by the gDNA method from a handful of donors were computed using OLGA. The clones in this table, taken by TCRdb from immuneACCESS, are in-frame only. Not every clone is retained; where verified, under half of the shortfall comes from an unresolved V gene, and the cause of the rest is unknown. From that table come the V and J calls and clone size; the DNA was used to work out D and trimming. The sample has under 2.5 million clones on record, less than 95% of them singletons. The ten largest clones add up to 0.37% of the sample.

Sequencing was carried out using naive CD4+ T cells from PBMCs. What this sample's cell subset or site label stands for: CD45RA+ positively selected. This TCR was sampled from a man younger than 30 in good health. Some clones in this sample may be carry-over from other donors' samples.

The DNA reads TGTGCCAGCGTCCTCTGGGACTATGGCTACACCTTC. This translates into CASVLWDYGYTF. Recombination connected TRBV2 to TRBJ1-2, with the D segment identity uncertain. The V and J ends are trimmed by 8 bases and 3 bases, leaving 10 bases between them. The CDR1 and CDR2 encoded by the germline V gene are SNHLY and FYNNEI. The CDR3, cysteine through phenylalanine, is 12 amino acids long. This entry keeps only the CDR3 DNA: 36 bases, framed from base 1. When the CDR3 is completed using the reference TRBV2 and TRBJ1-2 genes on either side, the full variable domain is EPEVTQTPSHQVTQMGQEVILRCVPISNHLYFYWYRQILGQKVEFLVSFYNNEISEKSEIFDDQFSVERPDGSNFTLKIRSTKLEDSAMYFCASVLWDYGYTFGSGTRLTVV.